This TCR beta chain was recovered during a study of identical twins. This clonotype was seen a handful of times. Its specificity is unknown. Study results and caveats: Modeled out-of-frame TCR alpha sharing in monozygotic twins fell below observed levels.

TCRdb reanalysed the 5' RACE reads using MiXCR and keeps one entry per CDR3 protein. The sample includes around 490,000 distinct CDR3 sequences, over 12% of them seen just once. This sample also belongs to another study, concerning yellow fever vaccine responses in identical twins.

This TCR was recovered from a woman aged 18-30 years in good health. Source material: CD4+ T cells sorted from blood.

CDR3 nucleotide sequence: TGTGCCAGCTCACCACCGGGACTAGCGAGCTCCTACAATGAGCAGTTCTTC. This sequence encodes CASSPPGLASSYNEQFF. The gene calls are TRBV18 and TRBJ2-1; 10 positions match TRBD2. Germline CDR1 reads KGHSH; CDR2 reads LQKENI. After removal of 0 bases from V and 0 bases from J, the junction contained 2 bases not matched to a gene. This CDR3 is built from 17 residues.